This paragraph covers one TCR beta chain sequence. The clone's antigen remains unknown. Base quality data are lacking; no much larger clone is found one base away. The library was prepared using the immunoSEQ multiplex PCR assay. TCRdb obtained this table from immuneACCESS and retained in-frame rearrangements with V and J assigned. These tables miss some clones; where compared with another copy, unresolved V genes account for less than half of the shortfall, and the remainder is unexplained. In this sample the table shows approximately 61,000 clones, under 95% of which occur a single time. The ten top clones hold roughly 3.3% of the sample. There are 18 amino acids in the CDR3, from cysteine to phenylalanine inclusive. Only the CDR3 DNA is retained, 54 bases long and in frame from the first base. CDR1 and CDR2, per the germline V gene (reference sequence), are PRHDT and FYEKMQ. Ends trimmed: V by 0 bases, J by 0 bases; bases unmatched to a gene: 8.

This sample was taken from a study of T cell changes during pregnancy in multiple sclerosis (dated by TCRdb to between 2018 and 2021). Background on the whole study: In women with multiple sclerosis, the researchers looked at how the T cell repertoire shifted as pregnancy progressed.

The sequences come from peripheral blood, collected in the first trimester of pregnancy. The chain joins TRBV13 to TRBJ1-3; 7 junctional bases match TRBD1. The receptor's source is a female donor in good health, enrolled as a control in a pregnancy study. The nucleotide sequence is TGTGCCAGCAGCTTAGGCCCTGTCAGGGGGTCCTCTGGAAACACCATATATTTT. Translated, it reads CASSLGPVRGSSGNTIYF.